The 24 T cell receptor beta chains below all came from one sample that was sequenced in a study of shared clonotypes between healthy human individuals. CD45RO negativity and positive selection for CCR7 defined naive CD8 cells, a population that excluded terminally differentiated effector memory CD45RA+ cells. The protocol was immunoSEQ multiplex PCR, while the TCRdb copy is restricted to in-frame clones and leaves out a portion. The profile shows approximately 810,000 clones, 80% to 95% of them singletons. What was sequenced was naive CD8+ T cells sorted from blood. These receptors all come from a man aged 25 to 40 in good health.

The CDR3 sequence is CASSFSTTGVLLEQFF. As DNA, the CDR3 is TGTGCCAGCAGCTTCTCAACGACCGGGGTTTTATTGGAGCAGTTCTTC. V gene TRBV7-2 combines with J gene TRBJ2-1, with a weak D call TRBD2 (5 bases). The V and J ends lost 3 bases and 10 bases respectively, with 22 bases between them. Per the germline V gene, CDR1 is SGHTA and CDR2 is FQGNSA. This CDR3 is 16 amino acids long.

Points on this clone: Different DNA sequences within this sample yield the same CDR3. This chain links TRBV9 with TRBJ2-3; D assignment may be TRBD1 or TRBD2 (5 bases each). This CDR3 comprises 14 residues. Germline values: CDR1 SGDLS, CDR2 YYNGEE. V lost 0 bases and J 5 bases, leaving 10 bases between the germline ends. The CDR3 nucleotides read TGTGCCAGCAGCGTAGGAGGGGTCGGAGATACGCAGTATTTT. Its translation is CASSVGGVGDTQYF.

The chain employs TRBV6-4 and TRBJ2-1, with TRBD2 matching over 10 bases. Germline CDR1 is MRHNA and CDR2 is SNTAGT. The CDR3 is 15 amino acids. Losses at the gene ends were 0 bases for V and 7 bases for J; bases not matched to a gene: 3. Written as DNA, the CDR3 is TGTGCCAGCAGTGACTCTCTAGCGGGAGTGAATGAGCAGTTCTTC. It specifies CASSDSLAGVNEQFF.

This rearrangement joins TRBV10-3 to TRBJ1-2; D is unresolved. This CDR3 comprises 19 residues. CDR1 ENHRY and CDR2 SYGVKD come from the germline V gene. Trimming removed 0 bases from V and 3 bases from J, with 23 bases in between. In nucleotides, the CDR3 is TGTGCCATCAGTGAGTCGGCCGTTGCAATGGTGGCGGCCTACTATGGCTACACCTTC. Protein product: CAISESAVAMVAAYYGYTF.

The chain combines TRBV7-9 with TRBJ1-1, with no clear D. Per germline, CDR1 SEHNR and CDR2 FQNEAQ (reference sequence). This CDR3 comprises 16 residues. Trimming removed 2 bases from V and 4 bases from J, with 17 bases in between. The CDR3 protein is CASSLPVDGSSTEAFF. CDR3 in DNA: TGTGCCAGCAGCTTACCGGTTGACGGTTCCTCCACTGAAGCTTTCTTT. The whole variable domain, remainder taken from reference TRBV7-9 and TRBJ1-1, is DTGVSQNPRHKITKRGQNVTFRCDPISEHNRLYWYRQTLGQGPEFLTYFQNEAQLEKSRLLSDRFSAERPKGSFSTLEIQRTEQGDSAMYLCASSLPVDGSSTEAFFGQGTRLTVV.

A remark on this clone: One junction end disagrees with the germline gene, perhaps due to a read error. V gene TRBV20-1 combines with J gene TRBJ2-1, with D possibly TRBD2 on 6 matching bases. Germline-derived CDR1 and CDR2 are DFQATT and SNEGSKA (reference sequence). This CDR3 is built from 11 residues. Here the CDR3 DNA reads TGTGCCGGGGGTTCCTACAATGAGCAGTTCTTC. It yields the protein CAGGSYNEQFF.

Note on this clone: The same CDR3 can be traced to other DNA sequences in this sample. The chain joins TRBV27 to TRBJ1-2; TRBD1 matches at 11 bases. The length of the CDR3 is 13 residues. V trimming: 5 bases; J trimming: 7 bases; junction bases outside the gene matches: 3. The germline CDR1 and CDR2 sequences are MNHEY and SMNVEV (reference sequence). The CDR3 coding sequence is TGTGCCAGCAGTCCCGGGACAGGGGGTGGCTACACCTTC. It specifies CASSPGTGGGYTF.

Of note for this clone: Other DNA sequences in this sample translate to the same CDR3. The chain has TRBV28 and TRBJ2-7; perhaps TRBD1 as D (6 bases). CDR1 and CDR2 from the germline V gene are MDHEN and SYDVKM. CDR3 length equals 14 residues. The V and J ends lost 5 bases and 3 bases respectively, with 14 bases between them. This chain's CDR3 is CASSPLTGSYEQYF. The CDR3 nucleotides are TGTGCCAGCAGTCCTCTTACAGGGAGCTACGAGCAGTACTTC.

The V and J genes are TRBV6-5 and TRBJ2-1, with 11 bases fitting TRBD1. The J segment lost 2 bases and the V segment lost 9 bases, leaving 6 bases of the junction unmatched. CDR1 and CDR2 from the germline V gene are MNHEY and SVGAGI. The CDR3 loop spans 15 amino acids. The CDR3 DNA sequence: TGTGCCAGTAGGACAGGGGGCCTAACCTACAATGAGCAGTTCTTC. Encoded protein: CASRTGGLTYNEQFF.

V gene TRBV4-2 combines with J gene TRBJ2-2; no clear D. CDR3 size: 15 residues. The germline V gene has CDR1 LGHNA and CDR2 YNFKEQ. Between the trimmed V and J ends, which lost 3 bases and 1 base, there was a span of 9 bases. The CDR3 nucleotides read TGTGCCAGCAGCCAGTCTTCTAAGAACACCGGGGAGCTGTTTTTT. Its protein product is CASSQSSKNTGELFF.

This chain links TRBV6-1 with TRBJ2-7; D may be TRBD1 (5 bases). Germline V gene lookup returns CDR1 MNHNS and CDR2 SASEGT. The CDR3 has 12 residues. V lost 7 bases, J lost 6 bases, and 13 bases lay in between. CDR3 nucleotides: TGTGCCAGCAACAGGTTCCCTGGCGAGCAGTACTTC. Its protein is CASNRFPGEQYF.

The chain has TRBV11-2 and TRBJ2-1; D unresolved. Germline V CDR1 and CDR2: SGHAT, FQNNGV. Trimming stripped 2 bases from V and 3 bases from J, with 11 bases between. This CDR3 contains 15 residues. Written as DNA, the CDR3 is TGTGCCAGCAGCTTATTGTCCAATTACTACAATGAGCAGTTCTTC. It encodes CASSLLSNYYNEQFF.

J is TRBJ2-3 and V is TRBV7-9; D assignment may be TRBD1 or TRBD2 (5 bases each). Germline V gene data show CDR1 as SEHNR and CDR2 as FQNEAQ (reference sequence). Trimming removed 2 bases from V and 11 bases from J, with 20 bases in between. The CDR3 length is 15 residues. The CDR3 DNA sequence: TGTGCCAGCAGCTTAAGTCCCGGGACGTTTTTGGGGCAGTATTTT. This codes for CASSLSPGTFLGQYF. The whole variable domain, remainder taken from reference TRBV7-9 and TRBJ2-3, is DTGVSQNPRHKITKRGQNVTFRCDPISEHNRLYWYRQTLGQGPEFLTYFQNEAQLEKSRLLSDRFSAERPKGSFSTLEIQRTEQGDSAMYLCASSLSPGTFLGQYFGPGTRLTVL.

The CDR3 region is CSVEGLAPYEQYF. DNA for the CDR3: TGCAGCGTTGAAGGCCTTGCCCCCTACGAGCAGTACTTC. The chain joins TRBV29-1 to TRBJ2-7; D remains ambiguous. CDR3 length: 13 amino acids. Germline V lookup: CDR1 SQVTM, CDR2 ANQGSEA. V was pared by 1 base and J by 2 bases, with 9 bases between.

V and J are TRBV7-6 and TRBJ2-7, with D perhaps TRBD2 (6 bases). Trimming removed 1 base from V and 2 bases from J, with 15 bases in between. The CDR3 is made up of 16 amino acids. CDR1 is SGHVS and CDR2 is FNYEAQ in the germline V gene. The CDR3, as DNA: TGTGCCAGCAGCTTAGATGGGGTAGGCGGGACCTACGAGCAGTACTTC. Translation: CASSLDGVGGTYEQYF.

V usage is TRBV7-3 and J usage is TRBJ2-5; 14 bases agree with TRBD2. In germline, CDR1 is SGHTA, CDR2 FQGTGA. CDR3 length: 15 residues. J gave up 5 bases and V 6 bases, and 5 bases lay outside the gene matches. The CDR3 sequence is CASRSGTSGSETQYF. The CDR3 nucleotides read TGTGCCAGCAGGTCAGGGACTAGCGGGAGTGAGACCCAGTACTTC.

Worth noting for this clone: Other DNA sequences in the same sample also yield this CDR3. The chain's CDR3 is CSVSDSYEQYF. The CDR3 bases are TGCAGCGTTTCAGACAGCTACGAGCAGTACTTC. This chain joins TRBV29-1 and TRBJ2-7, with a tentative D call TRBD1 (5 bases). CDR1 SQVTM and CDR2 ANQGSEA come from the germline V gene. This CDR3 has 11 residues. V was cut by 5 bases and J by 3 bases, with 8 bases left in between.

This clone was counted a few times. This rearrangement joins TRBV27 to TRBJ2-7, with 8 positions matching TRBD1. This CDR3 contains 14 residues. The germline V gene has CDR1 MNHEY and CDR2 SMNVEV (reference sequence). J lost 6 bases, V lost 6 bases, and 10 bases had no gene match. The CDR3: CASSRIRTGIEQYF. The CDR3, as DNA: TGTGCCAGCAGCCGTATCAGGACAGGGATCGAGCAGTACTTC.

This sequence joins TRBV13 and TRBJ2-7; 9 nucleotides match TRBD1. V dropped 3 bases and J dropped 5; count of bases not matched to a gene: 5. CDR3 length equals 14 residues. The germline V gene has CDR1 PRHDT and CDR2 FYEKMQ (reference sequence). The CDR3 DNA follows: TGTGCCAGCAGCTTCGGACAGGGGACCCACGAGCAGTACTTC. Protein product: CASSFGQGTHEQYF.

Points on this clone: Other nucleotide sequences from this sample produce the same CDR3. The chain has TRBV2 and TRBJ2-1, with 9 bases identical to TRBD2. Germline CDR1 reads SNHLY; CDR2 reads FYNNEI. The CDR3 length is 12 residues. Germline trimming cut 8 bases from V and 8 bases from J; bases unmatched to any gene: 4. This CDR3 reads CASRGGVYEQFF. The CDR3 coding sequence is TGTGCCAGCCGCGGGGGGGTCTATGAGCAGTTCTTC. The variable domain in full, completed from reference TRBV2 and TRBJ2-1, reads EPEVTQTPSHQVTQMGQEVILRCVPISNHLYFYWYRQILGQKVEFLVSFYNNEISEKSEIFDDQFSVERPDGSNFTLKIRSTKLEDSAMYFCASRGGVYEQFFGPGTRLTVL.

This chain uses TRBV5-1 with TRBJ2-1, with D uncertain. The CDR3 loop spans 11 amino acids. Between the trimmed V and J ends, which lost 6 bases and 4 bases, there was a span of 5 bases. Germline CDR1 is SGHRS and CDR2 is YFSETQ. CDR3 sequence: CASKDYNEQFF. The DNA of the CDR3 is TGCGCCAGCAAAGATTACAATGAGCAGTTCTTC.

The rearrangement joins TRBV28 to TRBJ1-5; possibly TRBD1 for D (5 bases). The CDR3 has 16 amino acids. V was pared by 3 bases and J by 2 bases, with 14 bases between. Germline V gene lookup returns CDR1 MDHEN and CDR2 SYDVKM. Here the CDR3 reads CASSFEVGGGNQPQHF. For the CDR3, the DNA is TGTGCCAGCAGTTTCGAAGTCGGGGGGGGCAATCAGCCCCAGCATTTT.

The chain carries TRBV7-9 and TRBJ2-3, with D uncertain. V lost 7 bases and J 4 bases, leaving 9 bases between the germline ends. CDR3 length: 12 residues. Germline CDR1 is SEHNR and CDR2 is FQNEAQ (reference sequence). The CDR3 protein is CASTITPDTQYF. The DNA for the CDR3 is TGTGCCAGCACCATCACCCCAGATACGCAGTATTTT.

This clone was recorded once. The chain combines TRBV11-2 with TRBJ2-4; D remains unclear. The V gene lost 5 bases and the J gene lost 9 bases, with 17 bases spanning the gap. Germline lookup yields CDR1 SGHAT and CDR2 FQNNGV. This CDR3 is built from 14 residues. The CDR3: CASSPMQGRSIQYF. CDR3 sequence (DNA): TGTGCCAGCAGCCCCATGCAAGGGCGTAGCATTCAGTACTTC. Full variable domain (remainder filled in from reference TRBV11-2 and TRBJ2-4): EAGVAQSPRYKIIEKRQSVAFWCNPISGHATLYWYQQILGQGPKLLIQFQNNGVVDDSQLPKDRFSAERLKGVDSTLKIQPAKLEDSAVYLCASSPMQGRSIQYFGAGTRLSVL.